The rows below give T cell receptor beta chains drawn from one sample of a study of CD8+ T cells in alopecia areata. Assay used: immunoSEQ multiplex PCR; TCRdb lists only in-frame clones, some missing. This sample carries about 210,000 clones, about 58% of them seen once, and the ten largest clones take approximately 1.4%. Sequences were derived from CD4+ T cells sorted from blood, sampled at week 4, from a patient treated with tofacitinib. The receptors stem from a human donor with alopecia areata. CDR3s include the opening cysteine and the closing phenylalanine or tryptophan. A D gene is named only where the DNA matches it firmly. Clone size is stated in some rows and not others, as once, few, many or a class when expanded.

CSVVVGQPDYGYTF	TGCAGCGTTGTTGTTGGGCAGCCCGACTATGGCTACACCTTC	TRBJ1-2	TRBV29-1	few	NA
CASSSETSSNYGYTF	TGTGCCAGCAGCTCGGAGACATCTTCTAACTATGGCTACACCTTC	TRBJ1-2	TRBV27	NA	NA
CASSHAYGLAGGQQDHTQYF	TGCGCCAGCAGCCATGCCTATGGGCTAGCGGGGGGGCAGCAGGATCATACGCAGTATTTT	TRBJ2-3	TRBV4-3	few	TRBD2
CSVFIPVLSEQYF	TGCAGCGTTTTTATTCCGGTGCTGAGCGAGCAGTACTTC	TRBJ2-7	TRBV29-1	NA	NA
CASSRGGQSNEQFF	TGCGCCAGCTCCCGTGGGGGACAGTCCAATGAGCAGTTCTTC	TRBJ2-1	TRBV5-1	once	TRBD1
CSVLERGGSTDTQYF	TGCAGCGTTCTCGAGCGGGGGGGTAGCACAGATACGCAGTATTTT	TRBJ2-3	TRBV29-1	NA	TRBD2
CASSPGTGGSEPQHF	TGCGCCAGCAGCCCGGGGACAGGGGGATCGGAGCCCCAGCATTTT	TRBJ1-5	TRBV5-1	NA	TRBD1
CASSQVGFGVTEAFF	TGCGCCAGCAGCCAAGTAGGTTTCGGAGTAACTGAAGCTTTCTTT	TRBJ1-1	TRBV4-3	few	NA
CASSLGLAGVDTQYF	TGTGCCAGCAGCCTTGGGCTAGCGGGGGTAGATACGCAGTATTTT	TRBJ2-3	TRBV7-3	NA	TRBD2
CASTGGQSFGELFF	TGTGCCAGCACGGGGGGACAGTCCTTCGGGGAGCTGTTTTTT	TRBJ2-2	TRBV6-5	NA	NA
CSVVLGTYEQYF	TGCAGCGTTGTATTAGGGACCTACGAGCAGTACTTC	TRBJ2-7	TRBV29-1	few	NA
CASSPRIGDRELFF	TGTGCCAGCAGCCCCCGTATAGGGGACCGGGAGCTGTTTTTT	TRBJ2-2	TRBV7-3	NA	NA
CASSGGPSSNQPQHF	TGTGCCAGCAGCGGGGGACCCTCGAGCAATCAGCCCCAGCATTTT	TRBJ1-5	TRBV5-6	few	NA